These 18 T cell receptor beta chains originate from one sample sequenced in a study of control samples from healthy donors and cancer patients. Profiled with immunoSEQ multiplex PCR; TCRdb holds only in-frame clones, not every one. The sample yields fewer than 85,000 clones, 90% to 95% seen once. Sequenced sample: blood. The receptors come from a man aged 25 to 45 in good health.

V and J are TRBV3-1 (or the pseudogene TRBV3-2) and TRBJ2-2; no reliable D call. The CDR3 consists of 11 residues. Deletions cut 4 bases from V and 7 bases from J, with 4 bases between. Germline CDR1 and CDR2: LGHDT and YNNKEL (reference sequence). The CDR3 sequence: CASSRDGELFF. In DNA form, the CDR3 reads TGTGCCAGCAGCCGAGACGGGGAGCTGTTTTTT.

The chain links TRBV5-4 to TRBJ1-1; tentatively, D is TRBD1 (5 bases). The CDR3 has 12 residues. Germline V CDR1 and CDR2: SGHNT, YYREEE (reference sequence). Deletions cut 3 bases from V and 11 bases from J, with 14 bases between. The CDR3 protein is CASSSLGGSAFF. In DNA, the CDR3 is TGTGCCAGCAGCTCCCTCGGGGGGTCGGCTTTCTTT.

The gene calls are TRBV7-3 and TRBJ2-2, with 11 bases aligning to TRBD2. Germline-derived CDR1 and CDR2 are SGHTA and FQGTGA. V lost 4 bases, J lost 7 bases, and 8 bases stayed unmatched. There are 16 residues in the CDR3. In nucleotides, the CDR3 is TGTGCCAGCAGCTCCGGGACTAGCGGAGTTGGCGGGGAGCTGTTTTTT. It translates to CASSSGTSGVGGELFF.

V gene TRBV18 combines with J gene TRBJ2-5; no reliable D call. From germline, CDR1 is KGHSH and CDR2 LQKENI. CDR3 length: 13 amino acids. Trimming left V 2 bases short and J 4 bases short, with 8 bases between. The DNA for the CDR3 is TGTGCCAGCTCACCAGGCTCGGTAGAGACCCAGTACTTC. This codes for CASSPGSVETQYF.

The rearrangement uses TRBV7-2 and TRBJ1-5, with D possibly matching TRBD1 (5 bases). The CDR3 consists of 17 residues. V lost 5 bases and J 1 base, leaving 18 bases between the germline ends. Germline V gives CDR1 SGHTA, CDR2 FQGNSA. This CDR3 reads CASSLGGVGFSNQPQHF. CDR3 coding DNA: TGTGCCAGCAGCCTAGGAGGGGTGGGATTCAGCAATCAGCCCCAGCATTTT.

The chain links TRBV27 to TRBJ2-6; TRBD2 matches at 7 bases. This CDR3 has 19 residues. The germline gives CDR1 MNHEY, CDR2 SMNVEV (reference sequence). V was pared by 6 bases and J by 1 base, with 15 bases of the junction left unmatched. CDR3 coding DNA: TGTGCCAGCAGCTTTGGTGGGGGGGGAAAGTATTCTGGGGCCAACGTCCTGACTTTC. Its translation is CASSFGGGGKYSGANVLTF.

The chain is built from TRBV25-1 and TRBJ2-2, with 8 positions matching TRBD1. CDR1 and CDR2 (germline): MGHDK, SYGVNS. The CDR3 consists of 13 residues. V was clipped by 6 bases and J by 6 bases; unmatched bases: 3. CDR3 DNA: TGTGCCAGCAGCGGACAGGGCGCCGGGGAGCTGTTTTTT. This sequence encodes CASSGQGAGELFF. Together with reference TRBV25-1 and TRBJ2-2, the CDR3 gives the full variable domain: EADIYQTPRYLVIGTGKKITLECSQTMGHDKMYWYQQDPGMELHLIHYSYGVNSTEKGDLSSESTVSRIRTEHFPLTLESARPSHTSQYLCASSGQGAGELFFGEGSRLTVL.

This clone showed up just once. The rearrangement uses TRBV9 and TRBJ2-1; tentative D call: TRBD1 (6 bases). This CDR3 has 14 residues. Germline lookup yields CDR1 SGDLS and CDR2 YYNGEE. V lost 0 bases and J 12 bases, leaving 16 bases between the germline ends. In DNA form, the CDR3 reads TGTGCCAGCAGCGTAGCAGGGGAAAGGGTTTCGCAGTTCTTC. Its protein product is CASSVAGERVSQFF. The whole variable domain, filled in from reference TRBV9 and TRBJ2-1, reads DSGVTQTPKHLITATGQRVTLRCSPRSGDLSVYWYQQSLDQGLQFLIQYYNGEERAKGNILERFSAQQFPDLHSELNLSSLELGDSALYFCASSVAGERVSQFFGPGTRLTVL.

The chain couples TRBV4-1 to TRBJ2-7; TRBD1 agrees at 7 bases. Looked up from germline, CDR1 is MGHRA and CDR2 is YSYEKL. The CDR3 is made up of 13 amino acids. Trimming took 3 bases from V and 1 from J; bases not matched to a gene: 0. CDR3 in amino acids: CASSHRGSYEQYF. CDR3 bases: TGCGCCAGCAGCCACAGGGGGTCCTACGAGCAGTACTTC.

The chain combines TRBV11-1 with TRBJ2-1; TRBD2 might be the D (7 bases). The CDR3 runs to 14 residues. The germline gives CDR1 SGHAT, CDR2 FQDESV (reference sequence). V lost 8 bases and J 5 bases, leaving 16 bases between the germline ends. CDR3 nucleotides: TGTGCCAGCGTCGGGGGGCGCCTGAACAATGAGCAGTTCTTC. It encodes CASVGGRLNNEQFF.

The chain joins TRBV27 to TRBJ2-2; weak D call: TRBD1 (5 bases). CDR1 and CDR2 from the germline V gene are MNHEY and SMNVEV (reference sequence). V was cut by 1 base and J by 7 bases, with 10 bases left in between. The CDR3 length is 14 residues. In nucleotides, the CDR3 is TGTGCCAGCAGTTTATTACAGGCGAGCGGGGAGCTGTTTTTT. It yields the protein CASSLLQASGELFF.

In this sample, this clone turned up once. The V call is TRBV7-9, the J call TRBJ2-2; D possibly corresponds to TRBD2 (5 bases). Between the trimmed V and J ends, which lost 1 base and 4 bases, there was a span of 10 bases. CDR1 and CDR2 (germline): SEHNR, FQNEAQ (reference sequence). The CDR3 has 15 residues. The CDR3 DNA sequence: TGTGCCAGCAGCTTAGAGGGCGGGTTCACCGGGGAGCTGTTTTTT. Protein: CASSLEGGFTGELFF.

The chain links TRBV18 to TRBJ1-3; unclear D gene. The V end was cut by 3 bases, the J end by 3 bases, with 3 bases between. CDR3 length equals 12 residues. Per the germline V gene, CDR1 is KGHSH and CDR2 is LQKENI. CDR3 sequence reads: CASSPRGNTIYF. For the CDR3, the DNA is TGTGCCAGCTCACCGCGTGGAAACACCATATATTTT.

The chain is built from TRBV7-9 and TRBJ2-2; no definite D call. CDR1 and CDR2 from the germline V gene are SEHNR and FQNEAQ (reference sequence). CDR3 length: 14 amino acids. Trimming removed 1 base at V and 3 bases at J, with 6 bases between. The CDR3 DNA is TGTGCCAGCAGCTTAGAGGCCTACACCGGGGAGCTGTTTTTT. It yields the protein CASSLEAYTGELFF.

The chain links TRBV4-3 to TRBJ2-1; 7 bases align to TRBD2. This CDR3 region has 13 residues. CDR1 and CDR2 (germline): LGHNA, YSLEER. Trimming took 0 bases from V and 13 from J; bases not matched to a gene: 6. CDR3 in amino acids: CASSQDPGTTQFF. DNA for the CDR3: TGCGCCAGCAGCCAAGATCCGGGGACTACACAGTTCTTC.

This chain links TRBV11-2 with TRBJ2-7; 7 nucleotides agree with TRBD1. This CDR3 is 13 amino acids long. Germline-derived CDR1 and CDR2 are SGHAT and FQNNGV. V trimming: 5 bases; J trimming: 2 bases; junction bases outside the gene matches: 3. The DNA of the CDR3 is TGTGCCAGCAGCCACGGGACAGCCTACGAGCAGTACTTC. Residues: CASSHGTAYEQYF. The variable domain in full, with the rest retrieved from reference TRBV11-2 and TRBJ2-7, is EAGVAQSPRYKIIEKRQSVAFWCNPISGHATLYWYQQILGQGPKLLIQFQNNGVVDDSQLPKDRFSAERLKGVDSTLKIQPAKLEDSAVYLCASSHGTAYEQYFGPGTRLTVT.

The rearrangement links TRBV19 to TRBJ2-1; possibly TRBD2 for D (7 bases). The CDR3 extends over 18 amino acids. Trimming removed 3 bases from V and 0 bases from J, with 18 bases in between. From germline, CDR1 is LNHDA and CDR2 SQIVND (reference sequence). Here the CDR3 reads CASSIPTGGSSSYNEQFF. The CDR3 DNA is TGTGCCAGTAGTATTCCTACGGGGGGCAGTAGCTCCTACAATGAGCAGTTCTTC. Based on the CDR3 plus reference TRBV19 and TRBJ2-1, the full variable domain is DGGITQSPKYLFRKEGQNVTLSCEQNLNHDAMYWYRQDPGQGLRLIYYSQIVNDFQKGDIAEGYSVSREKKESFPLTVTSAQKNPTAFYLCASSIPTGGSSSYNEQFFGPGTRLTVL.

J is TRBJ2-2 and V is TRBV9; D not resolved. Trimming took off 4 bases at V and 6 bases at J, with 7 bases between the two ends. Germline assignment: CDR1 SGDLS and CDR2 YYNGEE. The length of the CDR3 is 12 residues. CDR3 DNA sequence: TGTGCCAGCAGCAGGGTTGCCGGGGAGCTGTTTTTT. Its translation: CASSRVAGELFF.